This T cell receptor beta chain comes out of a study of glioma-infiltrating T cells. The iRepertoire nested amplicon-rescue multiplex PCR amplified TCR alpha and beta CDR3s from RNA. Input was 100-400 ng of tissue mRNA or PBMC total RNA. Each CDR3 protein is one row after TCRdb ran MiXCR on the multiplex PCR reads. This sample has around 130,000 distinct CDR3 sequences; 20% to 25% occur once, and the top ten carry roughly 29%. Study results and caveats: Above-expected tissue-blood divergence occurred in all gliomas, most in low-grade ones. Only very few CDR3 sequences appeared in both tissue and blood.

Of note for this clonotype: Its antigen is not identified.

Input material: glioma tissue, nonneoplastic brain tissue, or PBMCs (not recorded which). The sequence was collected from a human donor with low-grade glioma or glioblastoma, undergoing nonglioma brain surgery, or in good health (not recorded which).

CDR3 protein: CASSTSTGYTPNYGYTF. CDR3 in DNA: TGTGCCAGCAGTACATCGACAGGCTATACCCCTAACTATGGCTACACCTTC. V usage is TRBV28 and J usage is TRBJ1-2; a weak D match, TRBD1 (6 bases). The V and J ends lost 5 bases and 0 bases respectively, with 19 bases between them. This CDR3 spans 17 amino acids. Looked up from germline, CDR1 is MDHEN and CDR2 is SYDVKM.